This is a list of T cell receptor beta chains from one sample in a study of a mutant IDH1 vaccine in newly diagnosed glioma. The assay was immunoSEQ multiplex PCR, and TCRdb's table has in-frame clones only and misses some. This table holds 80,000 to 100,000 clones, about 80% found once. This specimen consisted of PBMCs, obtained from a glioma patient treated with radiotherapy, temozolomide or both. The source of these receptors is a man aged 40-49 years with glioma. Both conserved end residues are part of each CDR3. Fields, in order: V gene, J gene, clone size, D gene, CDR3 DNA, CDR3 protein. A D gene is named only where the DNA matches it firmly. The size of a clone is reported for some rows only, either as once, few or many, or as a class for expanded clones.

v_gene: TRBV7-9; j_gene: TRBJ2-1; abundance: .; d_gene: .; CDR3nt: TGTGCCAGCAGCGGGCGGTTCGATGAGCAGTTCTTC; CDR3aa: CASSGRFDEQFF
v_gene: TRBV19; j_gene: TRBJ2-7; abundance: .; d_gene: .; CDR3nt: TGTGCCAGCCACGACAGAGGCCCTTCTGAGCAGTACTTC; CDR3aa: CASHDRGPSEQYF
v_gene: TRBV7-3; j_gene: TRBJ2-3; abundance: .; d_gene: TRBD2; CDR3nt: TGTGCCAGCAGCTTAATGGCGGGAGGGCGAAGGGCTTCGCCAGATACGCAGTATTTT; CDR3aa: CASSLMAGGRRASPDTQYF
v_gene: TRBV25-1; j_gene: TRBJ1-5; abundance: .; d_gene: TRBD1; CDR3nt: TGTGCCAGCAGTTCCACCGGGACAGGGGGTCAGCCCCAGCATTTT; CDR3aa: CASSSTGTGGQPQHF
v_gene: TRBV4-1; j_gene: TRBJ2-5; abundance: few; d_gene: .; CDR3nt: TGCGCCAGCAGCCAAGAGGGAGAAGCGAGCCAAGAGACCCAGTACTTC; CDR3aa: CASSQEGEASQETQYF
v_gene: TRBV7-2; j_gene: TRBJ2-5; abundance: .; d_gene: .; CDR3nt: TGTGCCAGCAGCTTAGAATCCGGGACCGGGGAGACCCAGTACTTC; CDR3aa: CASSLESGTGETQYF
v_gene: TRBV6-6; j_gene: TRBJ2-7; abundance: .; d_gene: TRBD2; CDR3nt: TGTGCCAGCAAAAACCGACTAGCGGGAGCCCTCGAGCAGTACTTC; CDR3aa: CASKNRLAGALEQYF
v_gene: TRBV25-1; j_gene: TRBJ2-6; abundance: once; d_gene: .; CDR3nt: TGTGCCAGCAGTCCCGCCGGGACGGGTCTCTCTGGGGCCAACGTCCTGACTTTC; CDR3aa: CASSPAGTGLSGANVLTF
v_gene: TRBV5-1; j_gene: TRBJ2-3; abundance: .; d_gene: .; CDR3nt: TGCGCCAGCAGCTTGGAGGCGGATCGCACAGATACGCAGTATTTT; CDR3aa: CASSLEADRTDTQYF
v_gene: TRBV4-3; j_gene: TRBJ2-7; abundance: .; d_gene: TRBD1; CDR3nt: TGCGCCAGCAGCCAAGACCCGGACAGGAACGAGCAGTACTTC; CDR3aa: CASSQDPDRNEQYF
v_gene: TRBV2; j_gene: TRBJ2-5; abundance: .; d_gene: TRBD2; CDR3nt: TGTGCCAGCAGTGGTCCGGGACTAGATACAATAGCCGAGGAGACCCAGTACTTC; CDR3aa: CASSGPGLDTIAEETQYF
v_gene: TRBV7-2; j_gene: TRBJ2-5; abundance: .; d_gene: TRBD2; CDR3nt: TGTGCCAGCACCCTATCTCATAGCGGGTCGGAGACCCAGTACTTC; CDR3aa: CASTLSHSGSETQYF
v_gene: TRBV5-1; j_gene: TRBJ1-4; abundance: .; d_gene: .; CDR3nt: TGCGCCAGCACCCCGGGGGGGCGACCAACTAATGAAAAACTGTTTTTT; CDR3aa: CASTPGGRPTNEKLFF